This TCR beta chain was retrieved from a study of T cells expressing NK-cell markers. Concerning this clonotype: What it recognizes is unknown.

Study-level results: There were a few donors in whom these clonotypes also led the CD3+CD56-NKG2C+ fraction.

What made the TCR beta cDNA was 5'RACE template switching with UMIs. Using the 5' RACE reads, TCRdb records one entry per CDR3 protein without DNA. This sample's clone table lists about 300,000 distinct CDR3 sequences. This CDR3 is built from 15 residues. Germline CDR1 is LGHNA and CDR2 is YSLEER. This TCR came from a woman between 18 and 75 years old in good health. The sample was blood T cells: a sorted CD56 or NKG2C T cell subset, CD4+ or CD8+ T cells, or bulk PBMC T cells (not recorded which). V is TRBV4-3 and J is TRBJ2-2; TCRdb reports TRBD1, a call that lacks DNA to check it against. The CDR3 protein is CASSQVPGLSGELFF.